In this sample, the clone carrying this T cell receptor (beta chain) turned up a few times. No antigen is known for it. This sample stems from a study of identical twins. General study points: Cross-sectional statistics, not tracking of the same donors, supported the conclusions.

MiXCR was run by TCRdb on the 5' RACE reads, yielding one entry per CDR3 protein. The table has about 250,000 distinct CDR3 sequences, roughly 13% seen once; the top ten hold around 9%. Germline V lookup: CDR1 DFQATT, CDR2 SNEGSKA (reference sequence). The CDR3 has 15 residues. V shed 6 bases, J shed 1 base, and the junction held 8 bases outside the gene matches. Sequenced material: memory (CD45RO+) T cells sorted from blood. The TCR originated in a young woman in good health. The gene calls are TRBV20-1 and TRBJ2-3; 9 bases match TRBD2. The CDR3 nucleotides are TGCAGTGCAACCCTAGCGGGACCGCGCACAGATACGCAGTATTTT. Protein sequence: CSATLAGPRTDTQYF.